The T cell receptor (beta chain) described here comes from a study of blood T cell repertoires in COVID-19. The CDR3 has 14 amino acids. Germline V gives CDR1 SGHNT, CDR2 YENEEA. V was cut by 5 bases and J by 10 bases, with 15 bases left in between. Libraries were prepared by immunoSEQ multiplex PCR; TCRdb keeps only in-frame clonotypes and omits some of them. The repertoire holds around 140,000 clones, with nearly 85% as singletons. The chain employs TRBV11-3 and TRBJ1-6; D may be TRBD1 (6 bases). This receptor was taken from a human donor in a cohort sampled during active COVID-19. What was sequenced was peripheral blood. CDR3 protein: CASSVREGDSPLHF. CDR3 DNA: TGTGCCAGCAGCGTACGGGAGGGGGACTCACCCCTCCACTTT.